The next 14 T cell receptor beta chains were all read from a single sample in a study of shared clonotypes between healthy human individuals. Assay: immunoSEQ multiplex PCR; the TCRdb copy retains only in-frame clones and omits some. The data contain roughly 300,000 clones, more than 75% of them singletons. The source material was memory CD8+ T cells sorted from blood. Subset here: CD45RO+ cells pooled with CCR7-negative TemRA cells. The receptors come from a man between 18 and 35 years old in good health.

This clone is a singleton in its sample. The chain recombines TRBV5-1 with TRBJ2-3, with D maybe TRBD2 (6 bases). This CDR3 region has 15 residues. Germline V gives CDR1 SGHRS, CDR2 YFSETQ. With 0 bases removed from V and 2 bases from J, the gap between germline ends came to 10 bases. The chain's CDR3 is CASSLVGGDTDTQYF. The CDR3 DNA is TGCGCCAGCAGCTTGGTGGGGGGAGACACAGATACGCAGTATTTT.

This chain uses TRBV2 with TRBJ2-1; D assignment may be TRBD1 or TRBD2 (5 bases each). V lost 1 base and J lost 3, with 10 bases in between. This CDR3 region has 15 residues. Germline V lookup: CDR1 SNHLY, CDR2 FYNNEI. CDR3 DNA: TGTGCCAGCAGTGAAGGTGGGACGTTCTACAATGAGCAGTTCTTC. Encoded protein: CASSEGGTFYNEQFF.

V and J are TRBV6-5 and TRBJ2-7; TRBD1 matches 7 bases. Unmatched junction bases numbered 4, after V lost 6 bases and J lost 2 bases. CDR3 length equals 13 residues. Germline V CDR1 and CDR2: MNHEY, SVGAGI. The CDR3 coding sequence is TGTGCCAGCAGGCCGGGACAGCCCTACGAGCAGTACTTC. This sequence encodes CASRPGQPYEQYF.

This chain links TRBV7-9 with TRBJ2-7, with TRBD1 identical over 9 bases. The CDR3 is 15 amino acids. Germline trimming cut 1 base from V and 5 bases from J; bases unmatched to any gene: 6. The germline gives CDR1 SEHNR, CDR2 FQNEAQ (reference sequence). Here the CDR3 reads CASSLVGTGRNEQYF. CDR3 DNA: TGTGCCAGCAGCTTAGTGGGGACAGGGCGGAACGAGCAGTACTTC.

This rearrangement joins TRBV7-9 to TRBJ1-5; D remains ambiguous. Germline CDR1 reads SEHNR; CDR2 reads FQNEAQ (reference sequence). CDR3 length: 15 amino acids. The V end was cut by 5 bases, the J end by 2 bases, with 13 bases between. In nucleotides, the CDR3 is TGTGCCAGCAGCCGGACGGGGATGGGCAATCAGCCCCAGCATTTT. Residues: CASSRTGMGNQPQHF.

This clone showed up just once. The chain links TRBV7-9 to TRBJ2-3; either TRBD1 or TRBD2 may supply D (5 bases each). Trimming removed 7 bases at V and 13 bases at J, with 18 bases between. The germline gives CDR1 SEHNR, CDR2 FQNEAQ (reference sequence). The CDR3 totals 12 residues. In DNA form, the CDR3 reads TGTGCCAGCACCCCTTGGAAGGGGAGAAAGTATTTT. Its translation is CASTPWKGRKYF.

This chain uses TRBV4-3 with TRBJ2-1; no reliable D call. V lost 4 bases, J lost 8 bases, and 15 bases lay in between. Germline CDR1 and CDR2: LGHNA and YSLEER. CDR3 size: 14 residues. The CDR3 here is CASSPSTIDDEQFF. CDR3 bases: TGCGCCAGCAGCCCATCCACGATTGACGATGAGCAGTTCTTC.

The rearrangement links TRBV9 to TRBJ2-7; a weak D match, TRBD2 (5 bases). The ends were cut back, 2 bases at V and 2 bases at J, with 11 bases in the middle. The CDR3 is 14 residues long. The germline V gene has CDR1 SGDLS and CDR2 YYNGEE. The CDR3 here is CASSVGSEAYEQYF. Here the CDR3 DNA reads TGTGCCAGCAGCGTCGGTAGCGAGGCCTACGAGCAGTACTTC.

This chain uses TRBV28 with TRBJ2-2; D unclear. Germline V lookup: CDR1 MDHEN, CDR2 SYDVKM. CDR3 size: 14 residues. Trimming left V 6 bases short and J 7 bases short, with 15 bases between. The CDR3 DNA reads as TGTGCCAGCAGAGGGTCCTGGCATCTCGGGGAGCTGTTTTTT. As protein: CASRGSWHLGELFF. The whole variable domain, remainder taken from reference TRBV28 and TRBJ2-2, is DVKVTQSSRYLVKRTGEKVFLECVQDMDHENMFWYRQDPGLGLRLIYFSYDVKMKEKGDIPEGYSVSREKKERFSLILESASTNQTSMYLCASRGSWHLGELFFGEGSRLTVL.

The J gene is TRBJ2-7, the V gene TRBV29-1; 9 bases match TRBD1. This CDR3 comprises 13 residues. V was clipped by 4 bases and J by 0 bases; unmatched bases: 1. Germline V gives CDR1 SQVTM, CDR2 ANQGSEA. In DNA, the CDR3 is TGCAGCGTTGGGGGACAGGGCTCCTACGAGCAGTACTTC. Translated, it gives CSVGGQGSYEQYF.

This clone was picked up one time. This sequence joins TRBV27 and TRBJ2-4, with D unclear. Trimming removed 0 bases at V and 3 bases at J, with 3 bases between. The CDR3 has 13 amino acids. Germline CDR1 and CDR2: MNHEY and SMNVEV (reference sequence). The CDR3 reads CASSLSDKNIQYF. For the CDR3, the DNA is TGTGCCAGCAGTTTATCAGACAAAAACATTCAGTACTTC.

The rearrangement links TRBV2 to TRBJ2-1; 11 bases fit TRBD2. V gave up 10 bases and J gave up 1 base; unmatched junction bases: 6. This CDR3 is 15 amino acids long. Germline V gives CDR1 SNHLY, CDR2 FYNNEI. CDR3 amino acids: CATMLAGGSYNEQFF. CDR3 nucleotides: TGTGCCACTATGCTAGCGGGGGGTTCCTACAATGAGCAGTTCTTC.

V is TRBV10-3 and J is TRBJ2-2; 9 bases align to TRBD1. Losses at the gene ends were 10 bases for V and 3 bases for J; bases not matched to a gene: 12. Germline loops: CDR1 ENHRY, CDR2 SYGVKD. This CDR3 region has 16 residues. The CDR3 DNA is TGTGCCACCCATAGTTGGGGACAGGGATACACCGGGGAGCTGTTTTTT. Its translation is CATHSWGQGYTGELFF.

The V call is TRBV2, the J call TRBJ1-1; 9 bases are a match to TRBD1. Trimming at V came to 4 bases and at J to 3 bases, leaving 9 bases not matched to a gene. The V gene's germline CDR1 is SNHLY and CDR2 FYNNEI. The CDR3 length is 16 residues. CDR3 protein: CASSAPGQGQDTEAFF. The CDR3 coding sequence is TGTGCCAGCAGTGCCCCGGGACAGGGACAGGACACTGAAGCTTTCTTT.